The rows below give T cell receptor beta chains drawn from one sample of a study of cytomegalovirus exposure and HLA in healthy donors. Using immunoSEQ multiplex PCR, the repertoire was profiled, and TCRdb retains in-frame clones only, with some absent. Of approximately 160,000 clones in the sample, 80% were seen once. Specimen: PBMCs. All receptors derive from a woman aged 45-65 years in good health and CMV-seropositive. Each CDR3 is given with its conserved first and last residue. A D gene is named only where the DNA matches it firmly. Rows may omit the clone size; those that give it use once, few, many or a size class.

cdr3_aa,cdr3_nt,d_call,v_call,j_call,clone_size
CASSSPTYEQYF,TGTGCCAGCAGCTCTCCTACCTACGAGCAGTACTTC,NA,TRBV28,TRBJ2-7,few
CASSPPSTGVGYEQYF,TGTGCCAGCAGCCCCCCATCCACGGGGGTCGGCTACGAGCAGTACTTC,NA,TRBV4-2,TRBJ2-7,few
CAQQRSAGGNYEQYF,TGTGCTCAGCAGAGGTCGGCAGGGGGTAACTACGAGCAGTACTTC,TRBD1,TRBV11-2,TRBJ2-7,NA
CASSQRRRTGSSETQYF,TGTGCCAGCAGTCAACGGAGGAGGACAGGGTCATCAGAGACCCAGTACTTC,TRBD1,TRBV27,TRBJ2-5,NA
CASSPGQGMWEQYF,TGTGCCAGCAGCCCGGGACAGGGGATGTGGGAGCAGTACTTC,TRBD1,TRBV5-4,TRBJ2-7,NA
CSVELTGSGELFF,TGCAGCGTTGAACTGACAGGCTCCGGGGAGCTGTTTTTT,NA,TRBV29-1,TRBJ2-2,NA
CASSFLAGAEYEQYF,TGTGCCAGCAGCTTCCTCGCGGGAGCCGAATACGAGCAGTACTTC,TRBD2,TRBV7-8,TRBJ2-7,NA
CATSARAGVGTEAFF,TGTGCCACCAGCGCGAGAGCAGGCGTTGGCACTGAAGCTTTCTTT,NA,TRBV15,TRBJ1-1,NA
CASGTSGAEAFF,TGTGCCAGCGGGACCTCAGGGGCTGAAGCTTTCTTT,NA,TRBV6-5,TRBJ1-1,NA
CASSLQGADNQPQHF,TGCGCCAGCAGCCTACAGGGAGCGGACAATCAGCCCCAGCATTTT,NA,TRBV5-1,TRBJ1-5,once
CASSTGIMNTEAFF,TGTGCCAGCAGTACCGGGATAATGAACACTGAAGCTTTCTTT,NA,TRBV28,TRBJ1-1,NA
CASSFGLAGGLTDTQYF,TGTGCCAGCAGCTTTGGTCTAGCGGGAGGCCTTACAGATACGCAGTATTTT,TRBD2,TRBV5-4,TRBJ2-3,NA
CASSVSMTVGEAFF,TGTGCCAGCAGCGTTTCCATGACAGTTGGTGAAGCTTTCTTT,NA,TRBV9,TRBJ1-1,NA
CASSITGSDTQYF,TGTGCCAGTAGTATCACAGGGTCAGATACGCAGTATTTT,NA,TRBV19,TRBJ2-3,NA